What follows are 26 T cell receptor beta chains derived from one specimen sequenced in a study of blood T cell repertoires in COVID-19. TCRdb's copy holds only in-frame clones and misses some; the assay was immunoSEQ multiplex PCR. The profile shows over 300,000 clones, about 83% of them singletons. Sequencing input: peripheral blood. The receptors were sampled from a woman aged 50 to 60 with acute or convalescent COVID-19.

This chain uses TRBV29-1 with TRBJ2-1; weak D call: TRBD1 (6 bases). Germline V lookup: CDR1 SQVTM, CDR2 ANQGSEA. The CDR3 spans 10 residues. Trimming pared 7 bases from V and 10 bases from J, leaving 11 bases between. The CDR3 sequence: CSAAGDEQFF. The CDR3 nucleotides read TGCAGCGCTGCAGGGGACGAGCAGTTCTTC.

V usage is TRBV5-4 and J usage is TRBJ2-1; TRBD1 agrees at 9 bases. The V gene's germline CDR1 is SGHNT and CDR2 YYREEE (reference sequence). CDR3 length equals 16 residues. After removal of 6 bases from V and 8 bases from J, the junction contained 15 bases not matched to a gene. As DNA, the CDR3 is TGTGCCAGCACCCTTGGGGCGGGACAGGGCTTCGATGAGCAGTTCTTC. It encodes CASTLGAGQGFDEQFF.

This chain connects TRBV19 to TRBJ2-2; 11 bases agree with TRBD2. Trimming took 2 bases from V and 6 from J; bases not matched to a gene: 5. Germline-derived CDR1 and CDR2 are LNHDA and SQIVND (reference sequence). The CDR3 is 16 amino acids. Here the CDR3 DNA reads TGTGCCAGTAGTATAAGGCTAGCGGGGGGTTCCGGGGAGCTGTTTTTT. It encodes CASSIRLAGGSGELFF.

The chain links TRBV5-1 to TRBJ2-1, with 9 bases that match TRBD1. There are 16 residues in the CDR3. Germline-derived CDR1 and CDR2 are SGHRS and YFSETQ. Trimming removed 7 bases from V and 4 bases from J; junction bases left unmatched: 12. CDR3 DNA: TGCGCCAGCTCTGAACAGGGGACAGGGTCTTACAATGAGCAGTTCTTC. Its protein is CASSEQGTGSYNEQFF.

CDR3 DNA: TGTGCCAGCAGCCAAGAAGCCGGAGGAATGGCTAGCGAGCAGTACTTC. As protein: CASSQEAGGMASEQYF. The chain carries TRBV3-1 (or the pseudogene TRBV3-2) and TRBJ2-7, with a tentative D call TRBD2 (5 bases). Germline CDR1 is LGHDT and CDR2 is YNNKEL (reference sequence). V lost 0 bases and J lost 6, with 18 bases in between. The CDR3 has 16 amino acids.

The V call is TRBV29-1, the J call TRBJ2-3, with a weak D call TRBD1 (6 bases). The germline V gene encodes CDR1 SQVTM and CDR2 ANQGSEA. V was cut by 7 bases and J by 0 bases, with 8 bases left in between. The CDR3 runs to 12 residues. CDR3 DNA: TGCAGCGCGGACAGTAGCACAGATACGCAGTATTTT. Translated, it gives CSADSSTDTQYF.

For the CDR3, the DNA is TGTGCCAGCAGTTTATTCTCTAGCGGGAGTACGACCTACAATGAGCAGTTCTTC. This translates into CASSLFSSGSTTYNEQFF. This chain joins TRBV27 and TRBJ2-1, with 10 bases fitting TRBD2. This CDR3 is built from 18 residues. CDR1 and CDR2 (germline): MNHEY, SMNVEV (reference sequence). V lost 1 base, J lost 2 bases, and 8 bases stayed unmatched.

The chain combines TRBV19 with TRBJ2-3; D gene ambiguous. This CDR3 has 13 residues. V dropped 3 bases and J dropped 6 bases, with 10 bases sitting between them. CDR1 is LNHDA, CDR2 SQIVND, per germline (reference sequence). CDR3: CASSMKLVDTQYF. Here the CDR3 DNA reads TGTGCCAGTAGTATGAAGCTAGTCGATACGCAGTATTTT.

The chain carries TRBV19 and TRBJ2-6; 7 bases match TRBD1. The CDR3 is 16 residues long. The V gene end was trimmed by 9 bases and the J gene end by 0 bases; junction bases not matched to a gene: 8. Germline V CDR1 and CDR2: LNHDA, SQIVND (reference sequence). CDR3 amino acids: CASQTGPFSGANVLTF. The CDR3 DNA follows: TGTGCCAGCCAGACAGGGCCCTTCTCTGGGGCCAACGTCCTGACTTTC. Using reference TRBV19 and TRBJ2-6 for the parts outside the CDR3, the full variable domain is DGGITQSPKYLFRKEGQNVTLSCEQNLNHDAMYWYRQDPGQGLRLIYYSQIVNDFQKGDIAEGYSVSREKKESFPLTVTSAQKNPTAFYLCASQTGPFSGANVLTFGAGSRLTVL.

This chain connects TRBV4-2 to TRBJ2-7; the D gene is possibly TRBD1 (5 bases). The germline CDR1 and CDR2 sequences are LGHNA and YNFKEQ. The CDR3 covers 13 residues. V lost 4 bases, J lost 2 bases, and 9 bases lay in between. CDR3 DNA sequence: TGTGCCAGCAGCCGGTCCAGGGCCTACGAGCAGTACTTC. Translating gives CASSRSRAYEQYF.

CDR3 nucleotides: TGTGCCAGCTCCCAACTGACTAGCACCGAGCAGTACGTC. Its translation is CASSQLTSTEQYV. V gene TRBV18 combines with J gene TRBJ2-7; 7 bases are shared with TRBD2. The CDR3 has 13 amino acids. The V gene end was trimmed by 6 bases and the J gene end by 6 bases; junction bases not matched to a gene: 8. The V gene's germline CDR1 is KGHSH and CDR2 LQKENI.

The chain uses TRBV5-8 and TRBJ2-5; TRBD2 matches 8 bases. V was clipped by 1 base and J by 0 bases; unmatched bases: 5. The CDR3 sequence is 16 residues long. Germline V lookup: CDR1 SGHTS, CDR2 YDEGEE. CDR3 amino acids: CASSLPSGPYQETQYF. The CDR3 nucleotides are TGTGCCAGCAGCTTGCCTAGCGGGCCTTACCAAGAGACCCAGTACTTC.

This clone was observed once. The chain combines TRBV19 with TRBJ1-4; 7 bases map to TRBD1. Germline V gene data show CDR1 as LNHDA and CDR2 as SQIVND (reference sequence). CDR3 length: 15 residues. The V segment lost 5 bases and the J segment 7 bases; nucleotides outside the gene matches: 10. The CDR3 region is CASSARQGGGEKLFF. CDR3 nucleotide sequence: TGTGCCAGTAGTGCCCGACAGGGAGGTGGTGAAAAACTGTTTTTT.

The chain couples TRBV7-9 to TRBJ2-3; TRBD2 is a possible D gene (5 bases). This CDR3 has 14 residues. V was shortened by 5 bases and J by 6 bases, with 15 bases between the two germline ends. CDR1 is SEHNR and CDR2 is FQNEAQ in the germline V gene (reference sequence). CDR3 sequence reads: CASSAGGGFDTQYF. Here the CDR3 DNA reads TGTGCCAGCAGCGCCGGAGGAGGCTTTGATACGCAGTATTTT.

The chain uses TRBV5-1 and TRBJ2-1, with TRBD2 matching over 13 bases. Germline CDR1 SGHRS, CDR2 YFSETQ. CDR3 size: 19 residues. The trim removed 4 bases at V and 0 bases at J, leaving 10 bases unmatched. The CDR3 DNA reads TGCGCCAGCAGCCCGACAGGGACTAGCGGGACCAGCTCCTACAATGAGCAGTTCTTC. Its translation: CASSPTGTSGTSSYNEQFF.

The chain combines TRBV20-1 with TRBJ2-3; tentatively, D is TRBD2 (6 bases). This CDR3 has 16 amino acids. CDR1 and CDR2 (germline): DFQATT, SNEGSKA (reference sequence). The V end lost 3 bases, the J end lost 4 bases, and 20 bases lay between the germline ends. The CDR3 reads CSASGNWRAPSDTQYF. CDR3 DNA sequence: TGCAGTGCTAGTGGTAATTGGAGGGCGCCGTCAGATACGCAGTATTTT.

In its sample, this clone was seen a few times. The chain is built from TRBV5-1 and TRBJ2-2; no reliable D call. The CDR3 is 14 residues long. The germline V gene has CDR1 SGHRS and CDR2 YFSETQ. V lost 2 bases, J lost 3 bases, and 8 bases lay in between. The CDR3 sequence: CASSFRGYTGELFF. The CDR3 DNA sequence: TGCGCCAGCAGCTTTAGAGGTTACACCGGGGAGCTGTTTTTT.

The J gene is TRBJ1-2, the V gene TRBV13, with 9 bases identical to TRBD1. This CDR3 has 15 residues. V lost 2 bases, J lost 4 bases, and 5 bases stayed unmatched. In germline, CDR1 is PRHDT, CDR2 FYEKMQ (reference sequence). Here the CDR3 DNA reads TGTGCCAGCAGCTTATCCGGGACAGGGAGCTATGGCTACACCTTC. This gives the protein CASSLSGTGSYGYTF.

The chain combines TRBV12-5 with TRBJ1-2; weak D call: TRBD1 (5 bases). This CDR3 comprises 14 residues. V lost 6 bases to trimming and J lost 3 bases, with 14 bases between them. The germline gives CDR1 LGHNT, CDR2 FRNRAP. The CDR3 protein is CASGFGDSYYGYTF. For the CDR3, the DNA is TGTGCTAGTGGCTTCGGAGACAGCTACTATGGCTACACCTTC.

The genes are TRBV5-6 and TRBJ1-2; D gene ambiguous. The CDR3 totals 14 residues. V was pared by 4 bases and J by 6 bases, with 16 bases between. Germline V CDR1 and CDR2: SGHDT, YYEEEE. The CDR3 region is CASSGPGSLDGYTF. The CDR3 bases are TGTGCCAGCAGCGGTCCCGGGAGCCTCGATGGCTACACCTTC.

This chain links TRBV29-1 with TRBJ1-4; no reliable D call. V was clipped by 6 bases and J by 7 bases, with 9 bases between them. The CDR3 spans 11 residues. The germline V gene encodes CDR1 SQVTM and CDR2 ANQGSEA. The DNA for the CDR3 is TGCAGCGTCAACCCGGGTGAAAAACTGTTTTTT. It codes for CSVNPGEKLFF.

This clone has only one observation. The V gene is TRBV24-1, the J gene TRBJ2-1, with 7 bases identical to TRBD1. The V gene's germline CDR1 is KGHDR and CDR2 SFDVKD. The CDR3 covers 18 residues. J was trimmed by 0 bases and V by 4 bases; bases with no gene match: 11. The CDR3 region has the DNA TGTGCCACCAGTGACACCCGCAGACAGGGAAGCTCCTACAATGAGCAGTTCTTC. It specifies CATSDTRRQGSSYNEQFF.

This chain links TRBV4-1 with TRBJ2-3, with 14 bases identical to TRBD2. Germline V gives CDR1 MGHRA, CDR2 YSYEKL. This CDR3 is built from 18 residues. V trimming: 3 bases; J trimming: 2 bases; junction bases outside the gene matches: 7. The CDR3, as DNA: TGCGCCAGCAGCCACGGGACTAGCGGGGGATCAGTCACAGATACGCAGTATTTT. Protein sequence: CASSHGTSGGSVTDTQYF.

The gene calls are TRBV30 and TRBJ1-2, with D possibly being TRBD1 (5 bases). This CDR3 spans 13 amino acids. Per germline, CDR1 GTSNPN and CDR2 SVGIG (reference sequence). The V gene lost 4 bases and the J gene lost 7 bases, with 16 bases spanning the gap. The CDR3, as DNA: TGTGCCTGGACAGGGAACCTATTGGGTGGCTACACCTTC. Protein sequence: CAWTGNLLGGYTF.

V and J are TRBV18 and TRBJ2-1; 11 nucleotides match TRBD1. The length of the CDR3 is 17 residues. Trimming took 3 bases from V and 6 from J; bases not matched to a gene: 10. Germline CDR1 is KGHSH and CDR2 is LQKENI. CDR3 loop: CASSPGQGARSSNEQFF. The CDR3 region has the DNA TGTGCCAGCTCACCCGGACAGGGGGCGCGCTCTAGCAATGAGCAGTTCTTC.

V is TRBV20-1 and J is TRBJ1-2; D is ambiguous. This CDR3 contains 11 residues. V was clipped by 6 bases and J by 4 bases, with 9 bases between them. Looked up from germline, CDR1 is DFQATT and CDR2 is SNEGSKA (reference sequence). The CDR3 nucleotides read TGCAGTGCCCTGAGCCCCTATGGCTACACCTTC. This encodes CSALSPYGYTF.